Following are 4 T cell receptor beta chains from one sample sequenced in a study of blood T cell repertoires in COVID-19. Data came from immunoSEQ multiplex PCR; TCRdb stores just in-frame clones and leaves some out. This table has over 60,000 clones, about 80% appearing once. Specimen: peripheral blood. The source of these receptors is a human donor in a cohort sampled during active COVID-19.

The V call is TRBV7-9, the J call TRBJ2-3, with D possibly TRBD2 on 5 matching bases. Germline lookup yields CDR1 SEHNR and CDR2 FQNEAQ (reference sequence). CDR3 size: 15 residues. V lost 3 bases and J lost 4, with 14 bases in between. This CDR3 is CASSFPPKGADTQYF. In DNA form, the CDR3 reads TGTGCCAGCAGCTTCCCCCCGAAGGGAGCAGATACGCAGTATTTT.

The gene calls are TRBV7-2 and TRBJ2-7, with D possibly being TRBD1 (6 bases). Per the germline V gene, CDR1 is SGHTA and CDR2 is FQGNSA. CDR3 length equals 14 residues. Trimming shortened V by 8 bases and J by 0 bases, and 14 bases separated the two germline ends. In nucleotides, the CDR3 is TGTGCCAGCGGTTCTACAGGGATCTCCTACGAGCAGTACTTC. This translates into CASGSTGISYEQYF.

The CDR3 here is CATQPAGGYGEQYF. The CDR3 DNA follows: TGCGCCACCCAGCCGGCGGGAGGGTATGGCGAGCAGTACTTC. The V and J genes are TRBV5-1 and TRBJ2-7; 9 positions match TRBD2. V was pared by 9 bases and J by 6 bases, with 13 bases of the junction left unmatched. The CDR3 covers 14 residues. Germline CDR1 is SGHRS and CDR2 is YFSETQ. Full variable domain (remainder filled in from reference TRBV5-1 and TRBJ2-7): KAGVTQTPRYLIKTRGQQVTLSCSPISGHRSVSWYQQTPGQGLQFLFEYFSETQRNKGNFPGRFSGRQFSNSRSEMNVSTLELGDSALYLCATQPAGGYGEQYFGPGTRLTVT.

The V and J genes are TRBV6-2 or TRBV6-3 and TRBJ2-1; 14 bases align to TRBD2. Trimming took 5 bases from V and 8 from J; bases not matched to a gene: 5. This CDR3 comprises 15 residues. Germline V gene sequence: CDR1 MNHEY, CDR2 SVGEGT. CDR3: CASSRLAGGPYEQFF. As DNA, the CDR3 is TGTGCCAGCAGTCGACTAGCGGGAGGGCCCTATGAGCAGTTCTTC.